The 19 T cell receptor beta chains below come from one sample, sequenced in a study of CD8+ T cells in alopecia areata. cDNA serving as the sequencing template came from extracted, reverse transcribed RNA. This table comes from immunoSEQ multiplex PCR, and its TCRdb copy is limited to in-frame clones, with some not included. The sample gives around 50,000 clones, 90% to 97% of which show up once; roughly 24% is in the top ten. This specimen consisted of CD8+ T cells sorted from blood, obtained at week 0. The receptors come from a human donor with alopecia areata.

This clone was detected once. The chain combines TRBV7-9 with TRBJ2-5; tentatively, D is TRBD1 or TRBD2 (5 bases each). The CDR3 sequence is 14 residues long. V was clipped by 3 bases and J by 2 bases, with 10 bases between them. Germline CDR1 is SEHNR and CDR2 is FQNEAQ (reference sequence). The CDR3 loop is CASSFSGSQETQYF. For the CDR3, the DNA is TGTGCCAGCAGCTTTTCAGGGAGTCAAGAGACCCAGTACTTC.

This clone appeared a single time. J is TRBJ2-1 and V is TRBV4-2; D unclear. Trimming cost V 8 bases and J 6 bases, with 8 bases left between them. This CDR3 spans 11 amino acids. Germline V gene sequence: CDR1 LGHNA, CDR2 YNFKEQ. CDR3: CASGRTNEQFF. The CDR3 region has the DNA TGTGCCAGCGGTCGGACCAATGAGCAGTTCTTC.

The V and J genes are TRBV7-9 and TRBJ2-7; D is possibly TRBD1 (6 bases). Germline lookup yields CDR1 SEHNR and CDR2 FQNEAQ (reference sequence). Trimming removed 2 bases from V and 5 bases from J, with 10 bases in between. This CDR3 comprises 13 residues. Here the CDR3 DNA reads TGTGCCAGCAGCTTAACGACAGGCCACGAGCAGTACTTC. It encodes CASSLTTGHEQYF.

This clone was recorded once. The chain is built from TRBV6-5 and TRBJ2-1, with D maybe TRBD2 (7 bases). V was pared by 8 bases and J by 5 bases, with 10 bases between. The length of the CDR3 is 12 residues. The germline gives CDR1 MNHEY, CDR2 SVGAGI. This chain's CDR3 is CASAGANNEQFF. The CDR3 coding sequence is TGTGCCAGCGCGGGGGCCAACAATGAGCAGTTCTTC.

The rearrangement joins TRBV14 to TRBJ1-4; D call uncertain. Germline loops: CDR1 SGHDN, CDR2 FVKESK. This CDR3 spans 16 amino acids. The germline V and J ends were trimmed by 0 bases and 6 bases, with 14 bases remaining between them. CDR3 sequence (DNA): TGTGCCAGCAGCCAAGATGCCGGGAGGGAGGATGAAAAACTGTTTTTT. This sequence encodes CASSQDAGREDEKLFF.

The rearrangement joins TRBV29-1 to TRBJ2-7; 8 bases map to TRBD1. This CDR3 comprises 14 residues. Germline values: CDR1 SQVTM, CDR2 ANQGSEA. The V and J ends lost 4 bases and 5 bases, in that order; junction bases with no gene match: 10. The CDR3 nucleotides read TGCAGCGTTGTCGATCTTCTGGGACAGGACGAGCAGTACTTC. Protein sequence: CSVVDLLGQDEQYF.

V and J are TRBV2 and TRBJ2-7, with D perhaps TRBD1 (5 bases). Trimming shortened V by 8 bases and J by 3 bases, and 11 bases separated the two germline ends. The CDR3 covers 12 residues. CDR1 is SNHLY and CDR2 is FYNNEI in the germline V gene. The CDR3 sequence: CASLDTNYEQYF. CDR3 coding DNA: TGTGCCAGCTTGGACACAAACTACGAGCAGTACTTC. The full variable domain, rest sourced from reference TRBV2 and TRBJ2-7, is EPEVTQTPSHQVTQMGQEVILRCVPISNHLYFYWYRQILGQKVEFLVSFYNNEISEKSEIFDDQFSVERPDGSNFTLKIRSTKLEDSAMYFCASLDTNYEQYFGPGTRLTVT.

The chain couples TRBV29-1 to TRBJ2-7; TRBD1 aligns across 9 bases. The ends lost 3 bases at V and 2 bases at J; junction bases unmatched: 11. The germline gives CDR1 SQVTM, CDR2 ANQGSEA. The CDR3 contains 16 residues. The CDR3 region is CSVEGVGGTGTYEQYF. As DNA, the CDR3 is TGCAGCGTTGAGGGAGTCGGCGGGACAGGGACCTACGAGCAGTACTTC.

The CDR3 DNA sequence: TGTGCCAGCAGTCAAACGGGTACTGAAGCTTTCTTT. Residues: CASSQTGTEAFF. This chain uses TRBV27 with TRBJ1-1, with D hard to call. Looked up from germline, CDR1 is MNHEY and CDR2 is SMNVEV (reference sequence). The CDR3 contains 12 residues. V lost 5 bases, J lost 5 bases, and 9 bases lay in between.

The V and J genes are TRBV5-4 and TRBJ2-5; possibly TRBD2 for D (6 bases). V lost 2 bases, J lost 5 bases, and 13 bases lay in between. The CDR3 runs to 14 residues. Per germline, CDR1 SGHNT and CDR2 YYREEE (reference sequence). The CDR3 region has the DNA TGTGCCAGCAGCTTTGGGGAGGCCCTTGAGACCCAGTACTTC. It is translated as CASSFGEALETQYF.

The V call is TRBV19, the J call TRBJ1-5, with TRBD1 matching 10 bases. CDR3 length: 14 residues. V lost 3 bases to trimming and J lost 6 bases; unmatched junction nucleotides: 2. Germline V gene sequence: CDR1 LNHDA, CDR2 SQIVND (reference sequence). The CDR3 DNA reads as TGTGCCAGTAGTATCGACAGGGGGCCTCAGCCCCAGCATTTT. Protein: CASSIDRGPQPQHF.

In DNA, the CDR3 is TGCGCCAGCAGCTCAGGACAGGGGGCCAGGTACGAGCAGTACTTC. Its protein product is CASSSGQGARYEQYF. The V and J genes are TRBV5-1 and TRBJ2-7; 11 bases map to TRBD1. Trimming took 3 bases from V and 4 from J; bases not matched to a gene: 6. CDR1 and CDR2 (germline): SGHRS, YFSETQ. This CDR3 has 15 residues.

The gene calls are TRBV7-9 and TRBJ2-2; maybe TRBD2 (5 bases). This CDR3 comprises 13 residues. V was pared by 2 bases and J by 5 bases, with 6 bases between. Germline assignment: CDR1 SEHNR and CDR2 FQNEAQ (reference sequence). The CDR3 DNA follows: TGTGCCAGCAGCTTACGGAGGACCGGGGAGCTGTTTTTT. Amino acids: CASSLRRTGELFF.

V and J are TRBV7-2 and TRBJ2-3, with 11 bases matching TRBD2. This CDR3 contains 15 residues. J was trimmed by 5 bases and V by 7 bases; bases with no gene match: 8. Looked up from germline, CDR1 is SGHTA and CDR2 is FQGNSA. The CDR3 is CASTHSGGALDTQYF. The CDR3 DNA reads as TGTGCCAGCACCCATAGCGGGGGGGCATTAGATACGCAGTATTTT.

The chain has TRBV4-1 and TRBJ2-1, with 10 nucleotides matching TRBD1. From germline, CDR1 is MGHRA and CDR2 YSYEKL. J lost 8 bases, V lost 4 bases, and 8 bases had no gene match. This CDR3 is 15 amino acids long. In nucleotides, the CDR3 is TGCGCCAGCAGCCGACCGGGACAGGGGTTCGATGAGCAGTTCTTC. Translated, it gives CASSRPGQGFDEQFF.

The count of this clone is one. The chain couples TRBV7-9 to TRBJ2-3, with a tentative D call TRBD1 (6 bases). This CDR3 contains 16 residues. Germline V gives CDR1 SEHNR, CDR2 FQNEAQ (reference sequence). With 5 bases removed from V and 2 bases from J, the gap between germline ends came to 17 bases. CDR3 coding DNA: TGTGCCAGCAGCCCACCAGAGGGGGACCTCACAGATACGCAGTATTTT. Translation gives CASSPPEGDLTDTQYF. Based on the CDR3 plus reference TRBV7-9 and TRBJ2-3, the full variable domain is DTGVSQNPRHKITKRGQNVTFRCDPISEHNRLYWYRQTLGQGPEFLTYFQNEAQLEKSRLLSDRFSAERPKGSFSTLEIQRTEQGDSAMYLCASSPPEGDLTDTQYFGPGTRLTVL.

V and J are TRBV5-1 and TRBJ2-3, with 7 nucleotides matching TRBD2. Germline values: CDR1 SGHRS, CDR2 YFSETQ. Losses at the gene ends were 4 bases for V and 4 bases for J; bases not matched to a gene: 9. CDR3 length: 15 residues. The CDR3 here is CASSPLAGSADTQYF. CDR3 coding DNA: TGCGCCAGCAGCCCCTTAGCGGGTTCCGCAGATACGCAGTATTTT.

The chain is built from TRBV4-1 and TRBJ2-5, with D uncertain. CDR1 MGHRA and CDR2 YSYEKL come from the germline V gene. Deletions cut 2 bases from V and 0 bases from J, with 7 bases between. CDR3 size: 14 residues. The CDR3 spells CASSQPRDQETQYF. The CDR3 bases are TGCGCCAGCAGCCAACCCCGGGACCAAGAGACCCAGTACTTC.

This clone has only one observation. This CDR3 reads CASSQDRAGAQNIQYF. The CDR3 region has the DNA TGCGCCAGCAGCCAAGATCGAGCGGGGGCACAAAACATTCAGTACTTC. The rearrangement joins TRBV4-3 to TRBJ2-4, with 8 bases aligning to TRBD2. This CDR3 is 16 amino acids long. Trimming took 0 bases from V and 5 from J; bases not matched to a gene: 6. Germline CDR1 reads LGHNA; CDR2 reads YSLEER.